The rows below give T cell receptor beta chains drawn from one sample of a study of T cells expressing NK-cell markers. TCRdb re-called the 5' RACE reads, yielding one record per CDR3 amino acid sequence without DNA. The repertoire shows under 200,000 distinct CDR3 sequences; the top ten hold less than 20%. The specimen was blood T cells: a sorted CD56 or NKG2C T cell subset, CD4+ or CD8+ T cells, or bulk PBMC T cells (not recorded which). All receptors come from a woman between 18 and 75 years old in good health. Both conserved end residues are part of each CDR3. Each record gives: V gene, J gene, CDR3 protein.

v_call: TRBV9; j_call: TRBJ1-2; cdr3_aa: CASSVSPGQGAGGYTF
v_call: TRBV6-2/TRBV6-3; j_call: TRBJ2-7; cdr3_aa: CASSYSPAGTNTYEQYF
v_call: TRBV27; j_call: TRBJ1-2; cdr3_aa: CASSPDSGGRDGYTF
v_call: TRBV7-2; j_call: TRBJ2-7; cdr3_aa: CASSFTFGPSYEQYF
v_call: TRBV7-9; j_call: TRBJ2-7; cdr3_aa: CASSLAGLAVYEQYF
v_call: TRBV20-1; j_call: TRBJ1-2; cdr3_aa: CSAPRDRGIYGYTF
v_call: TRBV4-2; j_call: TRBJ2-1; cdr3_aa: CASSRERGAYNEQFF
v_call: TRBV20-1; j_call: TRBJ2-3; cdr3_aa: CSAPGLVLAGVGADTQYF
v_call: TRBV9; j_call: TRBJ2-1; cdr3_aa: CASSVAPSGDQGKQFF
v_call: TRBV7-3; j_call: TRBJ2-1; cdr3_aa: CASGGTGNNEQFF
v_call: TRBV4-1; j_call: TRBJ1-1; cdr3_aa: CASSQSIVRGPTEAFF
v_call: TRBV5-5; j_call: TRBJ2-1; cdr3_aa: CASSLELGSYNEQFF
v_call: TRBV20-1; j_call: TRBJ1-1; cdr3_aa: CSASPPGPPNTEAFF
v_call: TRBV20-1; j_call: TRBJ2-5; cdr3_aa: CSAKAGRGGETQYF
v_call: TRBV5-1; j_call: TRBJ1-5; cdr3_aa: CASSLGPGTGYQPQHF
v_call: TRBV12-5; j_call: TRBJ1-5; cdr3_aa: CASGSPGWGTNQPQHF
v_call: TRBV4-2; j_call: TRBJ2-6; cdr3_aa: CASSQDRARIAGANVLTF
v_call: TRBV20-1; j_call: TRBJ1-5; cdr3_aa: CSARPGQAGQPQHF
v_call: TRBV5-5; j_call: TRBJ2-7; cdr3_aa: CASSSYSGTGYEQYF
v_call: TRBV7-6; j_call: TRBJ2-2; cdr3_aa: CASSATSLAGGPTGELFF
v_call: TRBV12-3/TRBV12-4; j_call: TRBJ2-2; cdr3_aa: CASSTWDGNNGELFF
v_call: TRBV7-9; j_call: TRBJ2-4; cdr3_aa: CASSLGGKNIQYF
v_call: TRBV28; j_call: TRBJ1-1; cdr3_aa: CASSLEDREVGAFF
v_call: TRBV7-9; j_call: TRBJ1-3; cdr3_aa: CASSLKAAGNTIYF
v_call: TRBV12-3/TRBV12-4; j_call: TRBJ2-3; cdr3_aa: CASSLGGGAGSSDTQYF
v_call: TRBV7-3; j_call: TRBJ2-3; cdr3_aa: CASSLTAGVSTDTQYF
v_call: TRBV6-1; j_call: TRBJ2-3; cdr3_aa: CASSPWGQGTDTQYF
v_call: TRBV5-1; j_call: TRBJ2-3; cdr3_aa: CASSFGSEGDTQYF
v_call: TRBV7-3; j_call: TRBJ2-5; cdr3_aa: CASSLTGAGGETQYF
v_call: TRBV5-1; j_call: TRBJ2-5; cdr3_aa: CASSHGTGILYQETQYF
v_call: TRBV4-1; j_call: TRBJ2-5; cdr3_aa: CASSWTAGQIQETQYF
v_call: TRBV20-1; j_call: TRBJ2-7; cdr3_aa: CSAISIAGGATYEQYF
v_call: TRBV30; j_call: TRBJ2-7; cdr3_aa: CAWNDGNSYEQYF
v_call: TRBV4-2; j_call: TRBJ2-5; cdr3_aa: CASSHLGSEETQYF
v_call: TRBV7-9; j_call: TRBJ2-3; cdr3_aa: CASSWLTDTQYF
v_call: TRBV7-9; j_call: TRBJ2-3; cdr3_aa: CASSLSHSSDTQYF
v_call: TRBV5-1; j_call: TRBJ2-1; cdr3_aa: CASSLEVAGTNEQFF
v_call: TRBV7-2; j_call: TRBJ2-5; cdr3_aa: CASSLEGSGYQETQYF
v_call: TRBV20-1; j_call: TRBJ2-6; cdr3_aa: CSARATGSSGANVLTF
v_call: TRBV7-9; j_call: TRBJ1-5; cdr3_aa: CASSLGNTDQPQHF
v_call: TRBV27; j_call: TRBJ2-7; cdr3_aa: CASSFTGTNYEQYF
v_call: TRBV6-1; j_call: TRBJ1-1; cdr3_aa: CASSGTGGTEAFF